A selection of T cell receptor beta chains follows, all from one sample in a study of shared clonotypes between healthy human individuals. Measured with immunoSEQ multiplex PCR; TCRdb has only the in-frame clones, and not every one. The data show 2 million to 2.5 million clones, approximately 93% seen once. Sequenced input: naive CD4+ T cells from PBMCs. All receptors derive from a man between 18 and 35 years old in good health. Some clones in this sample may be carry-over from other donors' samples. CDR3s include the opening cysteine and the closing phenylalanine or tryptophan. A D gene is named only where the DNA matches it firmly. Some rows mark clone size as missing; the rest say once, few, many or name a class of expanded clone.

. TRBJ2-6 . TRBV7-3 CASSLGGANVLTF TGTGCCAGCAGCTTAGGTGGGGCCAACGTCCTGACTTTC
. TRBJ2-5 once TRBV29-1 CSVERGAETQYF TGCAGCGTTGAACGGGGGGCAGAGACCCAGTACTTC
. TRBJ2-2 . TRBV11-2 CASSGRGAGPSKAGELFF TGTGCCAGCAGCGGTAGAGGAGCAGGGCCCTCCAAAGCCGGGGAGCTGTTTTTT
. TRBJ2-3 . TRBV5-6 CASSLGGEDTQYF TGTGCCAGCAGCTTGGGTGGTGAAGATACGCAGTATTTT
TRBD2 TRBJ2-1 . TRBV9 CASSPQGLAGPNEQFF TGTGCCAGCAGCCCCCAGGGACTAGCGGGGCCCAATGAGCAGTTCTTC
. TRBJ2-1 . TRBV5-4 CASSLDHNEQFF TGTGCCAGCAGCTTGGACCACAATGAGCAGTTCTTC
TRBD1 TRBJ1-2 . TRBV5-1 CASSVQGGGGYTF TGCGCCAGCAGCGTGCAGGGGGGAGGTGGCTACACCTTC
. TRBJ2-7 . TRBV15 CATSRGAGTGQGEQYF TGTGCCACCAGCAGGGGAGCCGGGACTGGGCAAGGCGAGCAGTACTTC
. TRBJ1-2 . TRBV5-4 CASSFGRQTLRGYTF TGTGCCAGCAGCTTTGGGCGACAGACCTTGCGTGGCTACACCTTC
. TRBJ1-1 . TRBV7-2 CASSLGQEAFF TGTGCCAGCAGCTTAGGACAGGAAGCTTTCTTT
TRBD2 TRBJ2-1 . TRBV28 CASSLLGTSGRSEQFF TGTGCCAGCAGTTTACTGGGGACTAGCGGGAGAAGTGAGCAGTTCTTC
. TRBJ1-5 . TRBV28 CASRPIQDQPQHF TGTGCCAGCAGACCTATACAAGATCAGCCCCAGCATTTT
. TRBJ2-1 . TRBV6-1 CASSGGGIYEQFF TGTGCCAGCAGTGGTGGCGGGATCTATGAGCAGTTCTTC